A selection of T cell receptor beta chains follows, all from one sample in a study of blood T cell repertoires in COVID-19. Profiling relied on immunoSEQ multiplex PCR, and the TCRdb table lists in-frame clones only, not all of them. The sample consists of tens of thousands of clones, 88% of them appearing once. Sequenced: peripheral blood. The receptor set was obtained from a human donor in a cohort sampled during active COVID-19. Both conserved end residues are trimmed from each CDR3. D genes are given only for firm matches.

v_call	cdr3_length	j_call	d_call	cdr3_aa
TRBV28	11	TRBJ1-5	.	ASSFDGNQPQH
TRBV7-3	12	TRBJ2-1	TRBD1	ASSSGTGFNEQF
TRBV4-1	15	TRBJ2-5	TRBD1	ASSQGAGQGASETQY
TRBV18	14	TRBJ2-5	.	ASSPLIAEYQETQY
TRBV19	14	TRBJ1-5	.	ASSIGTRAGNQPQH
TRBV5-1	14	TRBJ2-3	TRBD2	ASSLGASGNYDTQY
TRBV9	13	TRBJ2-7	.	ASSVGNLPSYEQY
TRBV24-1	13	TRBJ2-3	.	ATSETGQGTDTQY
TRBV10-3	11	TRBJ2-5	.	AISETGAETQY
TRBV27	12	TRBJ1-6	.	ASSPGQYNSPLH
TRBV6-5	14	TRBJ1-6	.	ASSYEGGGTSSPLH
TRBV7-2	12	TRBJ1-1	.	ASSLIGMNTEAF
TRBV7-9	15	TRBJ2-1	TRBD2	ASSLGVRGEVHNEQF
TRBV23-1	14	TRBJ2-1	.	ASSQSLRESRNEQF
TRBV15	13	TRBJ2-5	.	ATSRAVAAQETQY
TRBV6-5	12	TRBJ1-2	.	ASSYSTANYGYT
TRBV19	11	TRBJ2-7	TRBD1	ASSVDRTYEQY
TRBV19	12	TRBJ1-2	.	ASSSLQGFYGYT
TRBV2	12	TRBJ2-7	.	ASSLQGYTYEQY
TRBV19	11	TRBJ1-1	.	ASSWGDGTEAF
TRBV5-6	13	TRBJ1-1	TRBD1	ASSSETGTNTEAF
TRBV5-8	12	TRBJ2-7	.	ASSQSWRGYEQY
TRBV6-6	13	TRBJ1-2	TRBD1	ASSAGTAVYYGYT
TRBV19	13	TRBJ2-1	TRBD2	ASDRDSGSRDEQF
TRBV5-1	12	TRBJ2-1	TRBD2	ASSLTPSGIPQF
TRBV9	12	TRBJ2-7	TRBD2	ASTGTSGGDRQY
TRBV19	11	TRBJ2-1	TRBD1	ASSTGVYNEQF
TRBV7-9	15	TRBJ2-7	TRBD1	ASSLAPGQGISYEQY
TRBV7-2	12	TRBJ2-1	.	ASSLIASYNEQF
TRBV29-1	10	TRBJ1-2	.	SVPRDTYGYT
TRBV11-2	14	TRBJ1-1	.	ASSLDGILRVTEAF
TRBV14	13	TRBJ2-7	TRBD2	ASSQLSGSWYEQY
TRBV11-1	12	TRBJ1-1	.	ASSFGREDTEAF
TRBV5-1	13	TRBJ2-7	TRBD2	ASSLRVAGETEQY
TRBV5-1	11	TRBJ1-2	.	ASSLQGTYGYT
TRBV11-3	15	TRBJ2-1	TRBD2	ASTPSQLAGAKNEQF
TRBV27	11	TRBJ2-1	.	ASSLGAGDEQF
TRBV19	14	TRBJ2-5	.	ASSMWSRSQWETQY
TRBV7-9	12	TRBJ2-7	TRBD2	ANSSGLAFHEQY
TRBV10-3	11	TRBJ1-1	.	AIKADLNTEAF
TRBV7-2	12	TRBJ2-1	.	ASSLERYYNEQF
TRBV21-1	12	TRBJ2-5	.	ASSRDRGLETQY
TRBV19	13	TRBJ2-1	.	ASSIPGSSYNEQF
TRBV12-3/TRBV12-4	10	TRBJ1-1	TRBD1	ASRTGPTEAF
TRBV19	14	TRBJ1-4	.	ASSKRTGSPNEKLF
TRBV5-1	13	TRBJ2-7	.	ASSARDSPMGEQY
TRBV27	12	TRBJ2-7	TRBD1	ASSSRDRGYEQY
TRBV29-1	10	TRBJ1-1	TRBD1	SVQGAHTEAF
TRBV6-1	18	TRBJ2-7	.	ASSEALVSPIGGSGYEQY
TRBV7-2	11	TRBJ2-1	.	ASSLDRRGKQF
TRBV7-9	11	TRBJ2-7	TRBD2	AISGRGGLEQY
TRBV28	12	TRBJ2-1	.	ASGRAGTYNEQF
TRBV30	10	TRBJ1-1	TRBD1	AWAQGATEAF
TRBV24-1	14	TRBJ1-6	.	AARGNGSSYNSPLH
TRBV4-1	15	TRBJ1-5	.	ASSQDYTGLGGQPQH
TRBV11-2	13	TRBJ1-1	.	ASSFGLGGGTEAF
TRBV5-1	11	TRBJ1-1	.	ASSIGQHTEAF
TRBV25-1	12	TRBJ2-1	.	ASSENGRHNEQF